Below are 18 T cell receptor beta chains sequenced from a single sample in a study of Ad26.COV2.S vaccination and SARS-CoV-2 variants. The treatment denotes: approximately 18 received Ad26.COV2.S at low or high dose, single or two shots; about 5 received placebo; per-sample allocation not given. Collection of samples fell on day 63 after the first vaccine or placebo injection. Assay: immunoSEQ multiplex PCR; the TCRdb copy retains only in-frame clones and omits some. Of 350,000 to 450,000 clones in the sample, approximately 92% were seen once. Here the sequenced sample was peripheral blood, taken in a trial of Ad26.COV2.S vaccine versus placebo. The receptors were gathered from a person aged 18 to 65 who received the Ad26.COV2.S COVID-19 vaccine or a placebo.

The CDR3 protein is CASSQGGGSTGELFF. The CDR3 nucleotides read TGTGCCAGCAGCCAAGGGGGCGGGTCCACCGGGGAGCTGTTTTTT. The genes are TRBV3-1 (or the pseudogene TRBV3-2) and TRBJ2-2; D tentatively fits TRBD1 or TRBD2 (5 bases each). The V end lost 1 base, the J end lost 4 bases, and 10 bases lay between the germline ends. Per germline, CDR1 LGHDT and CDR2 YNNKEL (reference sequence). The CDR3 length is 15 residues.

The rearrangement joins TRBV30 to TRBJ2-2; D gene unclear. Germline loops: CDR1 GTSNPN, CDR2 SVGIG (reference sequence). V lost 2 bases to trimming and J lost 4 bases, with 11 bases between them. The CDR3 loop spans 14 amino acids. CDR3 nucleotide sequence: TGTGCCTGGAGTCTGGACGGACCCACCGGGGAGCTGTTTTTT. Amino acids: CAWSLDGPTGELFF.

This rearrangement joins TRBV19 to TRBJ1-3; D gene uncertain. This CDR3 spans 15 amino acids. Trimming removed 1 base at V and 2 bases at J, with 9 bases between. CDR1 LNHDA and CDR2 SQIVND come from the germline V gene (reference sequence). CDR3 sequence: CASSIGLDTGNTIYF. The CDR3 nucleotides read TGTGCCAGTAGTATAGGCTTGGATACTGGAAACACCATATATTTT.

This rearrangement joins TRBV10-2 to TRBJ2-7; 7 bases fit TRBD2. The CDR3 is made up of 14 amino acids. Germline assignment: CDR1 WSHSY and CDR2 SAAADI. Trimming at V came to 6 bases and at J to 4 bases, leaving 9 bases not matched to a gene. The CDR3: CASRPLAVTYEQYF. In DNA, the CDR3 is TGCGCCAGCAGACCCCTAGCGGTAACATACGAGCAGTACTTC.

The chain employs TRBV18 and TRBJ1-3; TRBD1 matches 11 bases. The ends lost 1 base at V and 11 bases at J; junction bases unmatched: 10. Germline V gives CDR1 KGHSH, CDR2 LQKENI. The CDR3 loop spans 16 amino acids. The CDR3 nucleotides are TGTGCCAGCTCACCACAAGGGACAGGGGGAGTGATGCCCATATATTTT. It yields the protein CASSPQGTGGVMPIYF.

V and J are TRBV7-4 and TRBJ1-5; TRBD1 might be the D (6 bases). The V end lost 5 bases, the J end lost 0 bases, and 8 bases lay between the germline ends. The CDR3 contains 14 residues. Germline assignment: CDR1 SGHVT and CDR2 SQSDAQ. The CDR3, as DNA: TGTGCCAGCAGCGAGGACAGTAGCAATCAGCCCCAGCATTTT. Translated: CASSEDSSNQPQHF.

The chain employs TRBV2 and TRBJ1-5, with D unresolved. Germline CDR1 and CDR2: SNHLY and FYNNEI. Deletions cut 0 bases from V and 0 bases from J, with 6 bases between. The CDR3 is 15 amino acids. Here the CDR3 reads CASSEAADSNQPQHF. The CDR3, as DNA: TGTGCCAGCAGTGAAGCCGCGGATAGCAATCAGCCCCAGCATTTT. The full variable domain, rest sourced from reference TRBV2 and TRBJ1-5, is EPEVTQTPSHQVTQMGQEVILRCVPISNHLYFYWYRQILGQKVEFLVSFYNNEISEKSEIFDDQFSVERPDGSNFTLKIRSTKLEDSAMYFCASSEAADSNQPQHFGDGTRLSIL.

The V and J genes are TRBV19 and TRBJ2-5; TRBD2 matches at 8 bases. V shed 6 bases, J shed 3 bases, and the junction held 9 bases outside the gene matches. The CDR3 loop spans 15 amino acids. Germline CDR1 reads LNHDA; CDR2 reads SQIVND (reference sequence). CDR3 nucleotide sequence: TGTGCCAGTAGCATGGGAGTAGCGGGGAAAGAGACCCAGTACTTC. Protein: CASSMGVAGKETQYF. The full variable domain, in which reference TRBV19 and TRBJ2-5 provide the parts outside the CDR3, is DGGITQSPKYLFRKEGQNVTLSCEQNLNHDAMYWYRQDPGQGLRLIYYSQIVNDFQKGDIAEGYSVSREKKESFPLTVTSAQKNPTAFYLCASSMGVAGKETQYFGPGTRLLVL.

This chain links TRBV7-9 with TRBJ1-4; D ambiguous. The CDR3 runs to 17 residues. CDR1 and CDR2 from the germline V gene are SEHNR and FQNEAQ (reference sequence). V was clipped by 5 bases and J by 7 bases, with 23 bases between them. The CDR3 is CASSPDFGQKGTEKLFF. Written as DNA, the CDR3 is TGTGCCAGCAGCCCCGACTTCGGGCAGAAGGGAACTGAAAAACTGTTTTTT.

The rearrangement joins TRBV7-9 to TRBJ2-5; D remains ambiguous. In germline, CDR1 is SEHNR, CDR2 FQNEAQ (reference sequence). The ends were cut back, 4 bases at V and 2 bases at J, with 17 bases in the middle. CDR3 length: 16 residues. The CDR3 is CASSSVQRIPQETQYF. For the CDR3, the DNA is TGTGCCAGCAGCTCCGTACAACGGATCCCGCAAGAGACCCAGTACTTC.

V gene TRBV20-1 combines with J gene TRBJ2-2; tentative D call: TRBD1 (5 bases). The germline CDR1 and CDR2 sequences are DFQATT and SNEGSKA (reference sequence). V was pared by 6 bases and J by 7 bases, with 9 bases between. This CDR3 comprises 11 residues. The CDR3 loop is CSARVGGELFF. CDR3 bases: TGCAGTGCCAGGGTCGGCGGGGAGCTGTTTTTT.

V usage is TRBV7-9 and J usage is TRBJ2-5; D possibly corresponds to TRBD1 (6 bases). The CDR3 is made up of 14 amino acids. CDR1 is SEHNR and CDR2 is FQNEAQ in the germline V gene (reference sequence). Deletions cut 4 bases from V and 1 base from J, with 10 bases between. The CDR3 region has the DNA TGTGCCAGCAGCTCGGGACACCTCCAAGAGACCCAGTACTTC. This codes for CASSSGHLQETQYF.

The chain has TRBV30 and TRBJ1-6; D gene ambiguous. Looked up from germline, CDR1 is GTSNPN and CDR2 is SVGIG (reference sequence). The V gene lost 2 bases and the J gene lost 6 bases, with 14 bases spanning the gap. This CDR3 spans 15 amino acids. CDR3: CAWSIGPPLNSPLHF. The CDR3 DNA reads as TGTGCCTGGAGTATTGGGCCACCTCTTAATTCACCCCTCCACTTT.

The V gene is TRBV18, the J gene TRBJ2-1, with 12 bases identical to TRBD2. CDR3 length: 16 amino acids. The germline V gene has CDR1 KGHSH and CDR2 LQKENI. Losses at the gene ends were 3 bases for V and 6 bases for J; bases not matched to a gene: 6. The chain's CDR3 is CASSPAASGGANEQFF. CDR3 sequence (DNA): TGTGCCAGCTCACCTGCGGCTAGCGGGGGGGCCAATGAGCAGTTCTTC.

The CDR3 region is CASSGPQETQYF. The CDR3 nucleotides read TGTGCCAGCAGCGGCCCACAAGAGACCCAGTACTTC. This chain connects TRBV9 to TRBJ2-5, with unresolved D. Looked up from germline, CDR1 is SGDLS and CDR2 is YYNGEE. The CDR3 loop spans 12 amino acids. V lost 3 bases and J 2 bases, leaving 5 bases between the germline ends.

This rearrangement joins TRBV28 to TRBJ2-7; TRBD2 is a possible D gene (7 bases). The V gene lost 5 bases and the J gene lost 6 bases, with 17 bases spanning the gap. The germline V gene encodes CDR1 MDHEN and CDR2 SYDVKM. The CDR3 runs to 14 residues. CDR3 region: CASSKTGRGGEQYF. The CDR3 region has the DNA TGTGCCAGCAGTAAAACAGGGAGGGGGGGCGAGCAGTACTTC. Full variable domain (outside the CDR3, taken from reference TRBV28 and TRBJ2-7): DVKVTQSSRYLVKRTGEKVFLECVQDMDHENMFWYRQDPGLGLRLIYFSYDVKMKEKGDIPEGYSVSREKKERFSLILESASTNQTSMYLCASSKTGRGGEQYFGPGTRLTVT.

This rearrangement joins TRBV30 to TRBJ2-5; D ambiguous. The CDR3 extends over 12 amino acids. Trimming removed 3 bases at V and 4 bases at J, with 9 bases between. The germline V gene has CDR1 GTSNPN and CDR2 SVGIG (reference sequence). CDR3: CAWSRWGETQYF. Written as DNA, the CDR3 is TGTGCCTGGAGCCGGTGGGGAGAGACCCAGTACTTC.

In this sample, this clone turned up a few times. The rearrangement links TRBV27 to TRBJ1-2; D perhaps matches TRBD1 (5 bases). This CDR3 region has 15 residues. CDR1 MNHEY and CDR2 SMNVEV come from the germline V gene (reference sequence). Trimming took off 6 bases at V and 4 bases at J, with 18 bases between the two ends. The CDR3 is CASSRSAGFFYGYTF. The CDR3 region has the DNA TGTGCCAGCAGCCGTAGTGCAGGGTTTTTCTATGGCTACACCTTC.